This record concerns one T cell receptor (beta chain) sequence. The data were taken from a study of T cell responses to AZD1222 COVID-19 vaccine. Here immunoSEQ multiplex PCR was the method, and the copy in TCRdb shows in-frame clones only, minus some. There are 140,000 to 150,000 clones in the sample; around nine tenths occur only once, and 4% to 6% lies in the top ten. Germline CDR1 is LGHNA and CDR2 is YSLEER. CDR3 length: 16 amino acids. Trimming stripped 0 bases from V and 3 bases from J, with 12 bases between. This receptor was obtained from an adult in good health. The sample was peripheral blood, taken on day 0 of AZD1222 vaccination. J is TRBJ2-1 and V is TRBV4-3; a weak D match, TRBD1 (6 bases). This CDR3 is CASSQEGRGIYNEQFF. The CDR3 DNA reads as TGCGCCAGCAGCCAAGAAGGCAGGGGCATCTACAATGAGCAGTTCTTC.